Ten or more counts support the clone carrying this T cell receptor beta chain. For CDR3 and TCR beta VDJ profiling, genomic DNA was the template used. TCRdb passed the reads through MiXCR, listing each CDR3 protein once. The table has 180,000 or so distinct CDR3 sequences, under 50% seen once. An expansion of CD8+CD57+ cells by flow cytometry had been shown in patients chosen for sequencing. The enrolled patients all had severe acquired aplastic anemia. Blood was sampled before the patients had received any therapy. The sample comes from a study of CD8+CD57+ T cells in acquired aplastic anemia. The germline V and J ends were trimmed by 2 bases and 4 bases, with 13 bases remaining between them. CDR3 length equals 15 residues.

The chain carries TRBV12-3 or TRBV12-4 and TRBJ2-3; tentative D call: TRBD2 (7 bases). The sample taken for sequencing was sorted CD4+, CD8+, or CD8+CD57+ T cells (not recorded which) from PBMCs. The clonotype originates from a human donor with aplastic anemia. The CDR3 here is CASSLRGGPPDTQYF. The CDR3 DNA is TGTGCCAGCAGTTTAAGGGGGGGGCCGCCAGATACGCAGTATTTT.